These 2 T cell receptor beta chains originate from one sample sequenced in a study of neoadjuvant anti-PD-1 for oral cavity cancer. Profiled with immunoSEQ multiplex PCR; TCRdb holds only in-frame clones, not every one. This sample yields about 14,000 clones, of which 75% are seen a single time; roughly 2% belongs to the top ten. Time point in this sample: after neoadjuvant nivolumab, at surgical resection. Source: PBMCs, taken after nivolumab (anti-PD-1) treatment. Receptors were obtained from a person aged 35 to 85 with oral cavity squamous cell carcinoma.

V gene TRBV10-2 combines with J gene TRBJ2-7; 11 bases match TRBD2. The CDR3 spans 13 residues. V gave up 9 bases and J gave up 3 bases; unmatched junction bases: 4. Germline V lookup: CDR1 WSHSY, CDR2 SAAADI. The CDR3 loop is CASLLAGGYEQYF. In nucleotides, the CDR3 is TGCGCCAGTCTCCTAGCGGGAGGCTACGAGCAGTACTTC.

For the CDR3, the DNA is TGTGCCAGCAGCTTAGGGGCAGGGTACACCGGGGAGCTGTTTTTT. Translation: CASSLGAGYTGELFF. The chain links TRBV11-3 to TRBJ2-2; D is possibly TRBD1 (5 bases). The CDR3 has 15 residues. Germline V CDR1 and CDR2: SGHNT, YENEEA. The V and J ends lost 1 base and 3 bases respectively, with 9 bases between them.